Shown below are 13 T cell receptor beta chains from a single sample sequenced in a study of shared clonotypes between healthy human individuals. Clones were sequenced by immunoSEQ multiplex PCR, and TCRdb holds only the in-frame ones, with some missing. The table has 400,000 to 600,000 clones, 70% to 80% seen once. The sample consisted of PBMCs. These receptors all stem from a woman aged 40 to 50 in good health. Some clones in this sample may be carry-over from other donors' samples.

V gene TRBV18 combines with J gene TRBJ1-4; 7 positions match TRBD1. V lost 3 bases to trimming and J lost 6 bases; unmatched junction nucleotides: 4. This CDR3 contains 14 residues. Germline CDR1 and CDR2: KGHSH and LQKENI. The CDR3 DNA sequence: TGTGCCAGCTCACCTTCAGGGGGGCATGAAAAACTGTTTTTT. Protein product: CASSPSGGHEKLFF.

The gene calls are TRBV19 and TRBJ1-2; weak D call: TRBD1 (5 bases). The V end was cut by 3 bases, the J end by 8 bases, with 10 bases between. Germline CDR1 reads LNHDA; CDR2 reads SQIVND (reference sequence). This CDR3 comprises 12 residues. CDR3 coding DNA: TGTGCCAGTAGTATGGGGCAGGGCGGCTACACCTTC. Protein: CASSMGQGGYTF.

The J gene is TRBJ2-5, the V gene TRBV11-2; the D is unclear. Germline assignment: CDR1 SGHAT and CDR2 FQNNGV. V was clipped by 3 bases and J by 3 bases, with 8 bases between them. The CDR3 length is 13 residues. The CDR3 sequence: CASSFDREETQYF. In DNA, the CDR3 is TGTGCCAGCAGCTTTGATCGGGAAGAGACCCAGTACTTC.

The rearrangement uses TRBV4-1 and TRBJ2-5; perhaps TRBD1 as D (6 bases). The J call may be in error: the DNA end matches TRBJ2-7 better. From germline, CDR1 is MGHRA and CDR2 YSYEKL. This CDR3 spans 14 amino acids. The CDR3 protein is CASSQGRGEYEQYF. The CDR3 DNA reads as TGCGCCAGCAGCCAGGGCAGGGGAGAGTACGAGCAGTACTTC.

This clone occurred many times. V usage is TRBV6-1 and J usage is TRBJ2-4; 9 positions match TRBD2. V was clipped by 2 bases and J by 7 bases; unmatched bases: 6. The CDR3 is 15 amino acids. Germline V gene lookup returns CDR1 MNHNS and CDR2 SASEGT. The DNA for the CDR3 is TGTGCCAGCAGTGAATATGCGGGAGGGCCCAACATTCAGTACTTC. Translated, it gives CASSEYAGGPNIQYF.

The rearrangement uses TRBV9 and TRBJ2-1, with 11 positions matching TRBD2. The CDR3 is made up of 17 amino acids. V trimming: 0 bases; J trimming: 4 bases; junction bases outside the gene matches: 6. CDR1 is SGDLS, CDR2 YYNGEE, per germline. Here the CDR3 DNA reads TGTGCCAGCAGCGTAGCAACTAGCGGGAGTTGGTACAATGAGCAGTTCTTC. Encoded protein: CASSVATSGSWYNEQFF.

The sample holds a few counts of this clone. This chain joins TRBV5-1 and TRBJ1-1; 7 bases are shared with TRBD1. The CDR3 is made up of 14 amino acids. Losses at the gene ends were 4 bases for V and 3 bases for J; bases not matched to a gene: 6. Germline V CDR1 and CDR2: SGHRS, YFSETQ. CDR3 region: CASSKRQGDTEAFF. In DNA, the CDR3 is TGCGCCAGCAGCAAACGACAGGGAGACACTGAAGCTTTCTTT. The whole variable domain, remainder taken from reference TRBV5-1 and TRBJ1-1, is KAGVTQTPRYLIKTRGQQVTLSCSPISGHRSVSWYQQTPGQGLQFLFEYFSETQRNKGNFPGRFSGRQFSNSRSEMNVSTLELGDSALYLCASSKRQGDTEAFFGQGTRLTVV.

A single count supports this clone. The CDR3 spells CASSGGAGEQYF. CDR3 nucleotide sequence: TGTGCCAGCAGCGGCGGGGCGGGCGAGCAGTACTTC. The rearrangement uses TRBV6-5 and TRBJ2-7, with a possible D match to TRBD2 (6 bases). The germline gives CDR1 MNHEY, CDR2 SVGAGI. The V end was cut by 6 bases, the J end by 6 bases, with 12 bases between. CDR3 length equals 12 residues.

The J gene is TRBJ2-1, the V gene TRBV7-3; unclear D gene. The V gene lost 2 bases and the J gene lost 4 bases, with 6 bases spanning the gap. Looked up from germline, CDR1 is SGHTA and CDR2 is FQGTGA. There are 13 residues in the CDR3. The CDR3 region is CASSLAAYNEQFF. In nucleotides, the CDR3 is TGTGCCAGCAGCTTAGCGGCTTACAATGAGCAGTTCTTC.

A single count supports this clone. J is TRBJ2-3 and V is TRBV7-5; TRBD2, as called in the table, went unchecked against the DNA. TRBV7-5 is designated a pseudogene. This CDR3 region has 17 residues. CDR3 in amino acids: CVRNGALARASTDTQYF. CDR3 nucleotide sequence: TGTGTCAGAAACGGGGCCCTAGCGCGTGCTAGCACAGATACGCAGTATTTT.

This clone was recorded a few times. J is TRBJ1-1 and V is TRBV28, with a possible D match to TRBD1 (5 bases). The V end was cut by 3 bases, the J end by 0 bases, with 8 bases between. This CDR3 is 14 amino acids long. Germline V gene sequence: CDR1 MDHEN, CDR2 SYDVKM. CDR3 sequence reads: CASSFGGMNTEAFF. The CDR3 nucleotides are TGTGCCAGCAGTTTCGGGGGGATGAACACTGAAGCTTTCTTT.

J is TRBJ2-3 and V is TRBV7-2, with 7 bases aligning to TRBD2. V trimming: 5 bases; J trimming: 0 bases; junction bases outside the gene matches: 17. The CDR3 covers 19 residues. CDR1 and CDR2 (germline): SGHTA, FQGNSA. The chain's CDR3 is CASSPRGRRASGSTDTQYF. In DNA, the CDR3 is TGTGCCAGCAGCCCGAGAGGCAGGAGGGCTAGCGGTAGCACAGATACGCAGTATTTT.

In regard to this clone: The sample has other DNA sequences that encode this CDR3 too. The chain carries TRBV7-2 and TRBJ2-1; 9 bases are shared with TRBD2. V lost 0 bases to trimming and J lost 3 bases; unmatched junction nucleotides: 3. The CDR3 is 16 residues long. Germline V gene lookup returns CDR1 SGHTA and CDR2 FQGNSA. The CDR3 spells CASSLAGTSRYNEQFF. CDR3 nucleotide sequence: TGTGCCAGCAGCTTAGCAGGGACTAGCCGCTACAATGAGCAGTTCTTC.